The clone carrying this TCR beta chain was detected only a few times. Its antigen is still unknown. This entry comes from a study of blood T cells in healthy people across ages. Next came a second PCR, run for roughly 6 to 11 cycles, which used a sample-barcoded 5' primer along with a J-beta primer mix. Each CDR3 protein is one row after TCRdb ran MiXCR on the 5' RACE reads. This table has about 720,000 distinct CDR3 sequences, 20% to 25% appearing once. General study points: Expanded clonotype changes were possibly confounded by unknown donor CMV status. More naive CD4+ cells and higher diversity were found in long-lived than in aged donors.

From germline, CDR1 is DFQATT and CDR2 SNEGSKA (reference sequence). Trimming stripped 0 bases from V and 5 bases from J, with 16 bases between. This CDR3 spans 15 amino acids. The TCR comes from a man aged 70 or older in good health. What was sequenced was blood. This chain links TRBV20-1 with TRBJ1-1; D may be TRBD1 (5 bases). The CDR3 region is CSARDRERVRTEAFF. The CDR3 DNA is TGCAGTGCTAGAGACAGGGAGAGGGTGCGGACTGAAGCTTTCTTT.